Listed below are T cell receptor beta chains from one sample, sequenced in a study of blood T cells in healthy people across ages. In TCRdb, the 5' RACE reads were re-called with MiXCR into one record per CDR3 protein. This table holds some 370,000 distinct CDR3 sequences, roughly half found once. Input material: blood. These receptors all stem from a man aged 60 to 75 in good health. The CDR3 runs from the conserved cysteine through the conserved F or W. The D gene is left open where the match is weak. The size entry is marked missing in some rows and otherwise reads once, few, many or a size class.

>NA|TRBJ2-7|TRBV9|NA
CASSVASHDSYEQYF
TGTGCCAGCAGCGTGGCGTCACACGACTCCTACGAGCAGTACTTC
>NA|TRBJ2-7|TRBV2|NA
CASSEALQGGEQYF
TGTGCCAGCAGTGAAGCGCTTCAGGGCGGGGAGCAGTACTTC
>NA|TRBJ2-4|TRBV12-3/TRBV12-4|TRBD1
CASIGTGGAGEQYF
TGTGCCAGCATCGGGACAGGGGGCGCAGGGGAGCAGTACTTC
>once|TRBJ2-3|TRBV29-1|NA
CNVEEGPDTQYF
TGCAACGTTGAGGAGGGACCAGATACGCAGTATTTT
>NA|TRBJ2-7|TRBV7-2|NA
CASSLTAWGDHEQYF
TGTGCCAGCAGCTTAACGGCGTGGGGGGACCACGAGCAGTACTTC
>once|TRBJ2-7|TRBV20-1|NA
CSARAQLGTYEQYF
TGCAGTGCTAGAGCCCAACTAGGGACCTACGAGCAGTACTTC
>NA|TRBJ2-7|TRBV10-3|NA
CAIKGRSDSYEQYF
TGTGCCATCAAAGGACGGAGCGACTCCTACGAGCAGTACTTC
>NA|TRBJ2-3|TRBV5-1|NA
CASSPKGPGGNTQYF
TGCGCCAGCAGCCCAAAAGGCCCAGGGGGGAATACGCAGTATTTT
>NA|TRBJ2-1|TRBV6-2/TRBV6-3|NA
CASLVGSSYNEQFF
TGTGCCAGCTTAGTCGGGAGCTCCTACAATGAGCAGTTCTTC
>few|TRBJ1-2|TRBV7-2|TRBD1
CASSLGQGASGYTF
TGTGCCAGCAGCTTAGGACAGGGCGCTAGTGGCTACACCTTC
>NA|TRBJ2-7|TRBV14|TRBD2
CASSQERLAGTEQYF
TGTGCCAGCAGCCAAGAAAGACTAGCGGGAACCGAGCAGTACTTC
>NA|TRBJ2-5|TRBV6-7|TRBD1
CASSQPRDSQETQYF
TGTGCCAGCAGCCAACCCCGGGACAGCCAAGAGACCCAGTACTTC
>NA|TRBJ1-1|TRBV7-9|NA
CASSLDQFEAFF
TGTGCCAGCAGCTTAGATCAGTTTGAAGCTTTCTTT
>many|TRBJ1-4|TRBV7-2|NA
CASSLISDYEKLFF
TGTGCCAGCAGCTTAATTTCCGACTATGAAAAACTGTTTTTT
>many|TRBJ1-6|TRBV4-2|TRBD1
CASSQDVQVPGQGFGSYNSPLHF
TGTGCCAGCAGCCAAGACGTGCAAGTGCCGGGACAGGGGTTCGGCTCCTATAATTCACCCCTCCACTTT
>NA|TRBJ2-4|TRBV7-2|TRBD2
CASSPGLVLGDIQYF
TGTGCCAGCAGCCCCGGACTAGTTTTAGGAGACATTCAGTACTTC
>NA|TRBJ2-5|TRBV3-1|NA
CASGASETQYF
TGTGCCAGCGGGGCGAGCGAGACCCAGTACTTC
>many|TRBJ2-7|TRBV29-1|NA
CSVTTVTYEQYF
TGCAGCGTCACGACGGTGACCTACGAGCAGTACTTC